This TCR beta chain was sequenced during a study of T cell repertoires in cytomegalovirus infection. Turning to the study itself: Recently identified HLA-C-restricted CMV epitopes and well-studied HLA-B-restricted CMV epitopes were used by the study. Based on public TCR beta signatures, there were indications of CMV infection and of a matching HLA type.

This clonotype was detected a few times. The target antigen is unknown. Study-wide findings and caveats: People with CMV and the relevant HLA were identified by cumulative public TCR beta family frequency. The ex vivo response showed dominance by HLA-C-restricted CMV-specific TCR beta clonotypes.

Each CDR3 protein is one row after TCRdb ran MiXCR on the reads. The data contain hundreds of thousands of distinct CDR3 sequences, about 33% of them singletons. V lost 6 bases to trimming and J lost 2 bases; unmatched junction nucleotides: 6. The V gene's germline CDR1 is MNHEY and CDR2 SVGEGT. CDR3 size: 15 residues. The TCR sequence derives from a human donor in good health (CMV status not recorded). Some clones in this sample may be carry-over from other donors' samples. This sample comprised cultured CD8+ T cells from PBMCs, obtained from culture after CMV antigen stimulation. The chain employs TRBV6-2 or TRBV6-3 and TRBJ2-3, with 9 bases fitting TRBD1. As DNA, the CDR3 is TGTGCCAGCAGAAGGGACAGGGCATACACAGATACGCAGTATTTT. Protein product: CASRRDRAYTDTQYF.